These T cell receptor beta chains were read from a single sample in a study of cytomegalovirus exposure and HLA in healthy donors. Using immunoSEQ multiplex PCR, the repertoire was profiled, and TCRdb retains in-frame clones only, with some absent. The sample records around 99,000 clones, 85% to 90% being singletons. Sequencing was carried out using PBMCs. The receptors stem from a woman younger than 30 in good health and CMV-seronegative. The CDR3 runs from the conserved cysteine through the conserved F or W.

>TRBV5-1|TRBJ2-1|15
CASSLLAGPYNEQFF
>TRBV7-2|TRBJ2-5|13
CASSLEGWETQYF
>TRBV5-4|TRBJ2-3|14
CASSTSSGDDRGYF
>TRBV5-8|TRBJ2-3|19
CASSLVTSGGAYGTDTQYF
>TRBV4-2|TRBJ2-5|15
CASSPGTGDQETQYF
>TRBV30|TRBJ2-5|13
CAWSISGDETQYF
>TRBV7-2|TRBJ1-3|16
CASATTGGVSGNTIYF
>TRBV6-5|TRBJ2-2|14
CASRTTVEGGELFF
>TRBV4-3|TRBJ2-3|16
CASSQEGLAATDTQYF
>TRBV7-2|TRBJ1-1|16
CASSLGQGAGNTEAFF
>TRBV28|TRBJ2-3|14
CAIKTSRPTDTQYF
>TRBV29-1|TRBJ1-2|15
CSVDPGKGRGYGYTF
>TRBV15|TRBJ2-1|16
CATSRGVLAGDNEQFF
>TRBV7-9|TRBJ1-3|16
CASSYRQGSSGNTIYF
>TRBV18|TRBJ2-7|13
CASSPTVDYEQYF
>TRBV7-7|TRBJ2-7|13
CASSTGQGAEQYF
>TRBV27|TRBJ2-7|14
CASSPTSSYLRQYF
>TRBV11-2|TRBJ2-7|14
CASSLGLAGVEQYF
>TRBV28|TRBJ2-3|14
CASIAGGLTDTQYF
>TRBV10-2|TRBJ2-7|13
CASLRTGTYEQYF
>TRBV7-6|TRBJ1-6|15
CASSSRGSYNSPLHF
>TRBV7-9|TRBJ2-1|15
CASSPGLAEGNEQFF
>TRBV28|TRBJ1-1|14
CASDQGTGGFEAFF
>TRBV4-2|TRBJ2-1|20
CASSPGSWGVTAGNDNEQFF
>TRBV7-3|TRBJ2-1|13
CASQRGGNNEQFF
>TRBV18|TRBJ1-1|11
CASSATGEAFF
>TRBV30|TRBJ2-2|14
CARRQGARGGELFF
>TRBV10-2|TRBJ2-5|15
CASSEWDKYQETQYF
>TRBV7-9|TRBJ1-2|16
CASSATGPGGGYGYTF
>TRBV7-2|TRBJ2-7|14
CASSLLGGAYEQYF
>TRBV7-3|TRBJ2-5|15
CASSLTGTGEETQYF
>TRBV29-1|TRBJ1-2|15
CSVESSGTGTGGYTF
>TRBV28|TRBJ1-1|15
CASSWQGESDNEAFF
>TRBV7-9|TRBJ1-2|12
CASSRDSYGYTF
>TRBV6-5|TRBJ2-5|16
CASSYSMTGQQETQYF
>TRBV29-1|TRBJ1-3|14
CSVTSGQGGHTIYF
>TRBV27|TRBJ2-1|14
CASSPWTSDNEQFF
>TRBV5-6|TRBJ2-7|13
CASSAQGAYEQYF
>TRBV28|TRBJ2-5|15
CASTLQTGGAETQYF
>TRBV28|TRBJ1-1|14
CASNPQGRNTEAFF
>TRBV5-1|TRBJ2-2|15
CASSSAGGNTGELFF
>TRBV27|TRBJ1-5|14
CASSWDRGEQPQHF